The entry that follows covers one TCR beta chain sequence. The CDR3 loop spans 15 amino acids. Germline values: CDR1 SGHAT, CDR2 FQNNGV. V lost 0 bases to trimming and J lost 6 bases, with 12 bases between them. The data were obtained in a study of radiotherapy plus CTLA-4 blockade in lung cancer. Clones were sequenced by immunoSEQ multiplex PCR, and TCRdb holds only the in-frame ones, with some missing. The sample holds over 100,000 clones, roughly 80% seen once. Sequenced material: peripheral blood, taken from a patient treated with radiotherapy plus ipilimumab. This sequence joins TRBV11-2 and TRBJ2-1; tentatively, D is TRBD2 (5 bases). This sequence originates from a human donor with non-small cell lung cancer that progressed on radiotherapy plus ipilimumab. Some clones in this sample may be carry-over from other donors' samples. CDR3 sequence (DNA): TGTGCCAGCAGCTTAGATCTCGCGGGTTCCAATGAGCAGTTCTTC. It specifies CASSLDLAGSNEQFF. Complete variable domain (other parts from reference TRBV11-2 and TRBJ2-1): EAGVAQSPRYKIIEKRQSVAFWCNPISGHATLYWYQQILGQGPKLLIQFQNNGVVDDSQLPKDRFSAERLKGVDSTLKIQPAKLEDSAVYLCASSLDLAGSNEQFFGPGTRLTVL.